These T cell receptor beta chains were read from a single sample in a study of shared clonotypes between healthy human individuals. Here immunoSEQ multiplex PCR was the method, and the copy in TCRdb shows in-frame clones only, minus some. The sample comprises about 2.1 million clones, around 93% of which are singletons, and more than 1.5% rests with the top ten. Specimen: naive CD8+ T cells from PBMCs. The source of these receptors is a man between 18 and 35 years old in good health. Some clones in this sample may be carry-over from other donors' samples. The CDR3 runs from the conserved cysteine through the conserved F or W. The order of the fields is V gene, D gene, clone size, J gene, CDR3 length, CDR3 protein, CDR3 DNA. D genes are given only for firm matches. Rows give clone size only sometimes, using once, few, many, or a class for an expanded clone.

>TRBV29-1|NA|NA|TRBJ1-2|13
CSVVTLSGDGYTF
TGCAGCGTGGTGACTCTTTCAGGGGATGGCTACACCTTC
>TRBV5-6|NA|NA|TRBJ2-1|17
CASSPDQGLHRGNEQFF
TGTGCCAGCAGCCCTGATCAGGGGTTGCACCGAGGGAATGAGCAGTTCTTC
>TRBV20-1|NA|NA|TRBJ2-7|11
CSGTDSYEQYF
TGCAGCGGGACGGATTCCTACGAGCAGTACTTC
>TRBV11-2|TRBD1|NA|TRBJ2-7|16
CASSPQTGGGRYEQYF
TGTGCCAGCAGCCCACAAACAGGGGGTGGGCGCTACGAGCAGTACTTC
>TRBV30|NA|NA|TRBJ2-3|16
CAWSVGVSGSTDTQYF
TGTGCCTGGAGTGTAGGGGTTAGCGGCAGCACAGATACGCAGTATTTT
>TRBV29-1|TRBD1|NA|TRBJ1-2|16
CSVEFRDRGPGYGYTF
TGCAGCGTTGAATTCCGGGACAGGGGGCCCGGGTATGGCTACACCTTC
>TRBV28|NA|few|TRBJ1-2|14
CASSYSNPNYGYTF
TGTGCCAGCAGCTACAGCAATCCTAACTATGGCTACACCTTC
>TRBV7-9|TRBD2|NA|TRBJ2-2|16
CASSARLAGYSGELFF
TGTGCCAGCAGCGCAAGACTAGCTGGGTACTCCGGGGAGCTGTTTTTT
>TRBV9|NA|NA|TRBJ2-1|14
CASSAPTRSNEQFF
TGTGCCAGCAGCGCTCCAACTAGGAGCAATGAGCAGTTCTTC
>TRBV11-3|TRBD1|NA|TRBJ2-2|15
CASSPRQGTDGELFF
TGTGCCAGCAGCCCCAGACAGGGGACAGACGGGGAGCTGTTTTTT
>TRBV9|NA|NA|TRBJ2-4|17
CASSVVAGQAAENIQYF
TGTGCCAGCAGCGTAGTCGCGGGTCAGGCCGCGGAAAACATTCAGTACTTC
>TRBV5-1|TRBD1|NA|TRBJ1-1|11
CASTGVSEAFF
TGCGCCAGTACAGGGGTGTCTGAAGCTTTCTTT
>TRBV30|NA|NA|TRBJ2-7|10
CASPSYEQYF
TGTGCAAGCCCGTCCTACGAGCAGTACTTC
>TRBV25-1|NA|once|TRBJ1-2|14
CASSEWQGVRGYTF
TGTGCCAGCAGTGAATGGCAGGGAGTCAGGGGCTACACCTTC
>TRBV7-9|TRBD2|NA|TRBJ2-3|18
CASTPLPLTSGNVDTQYF
TGTGCCAGCACTCCACTACCCCTGACTAGCGGGAATGTAGATACGCAGTATTTT
>TRBV2|TRBD1|NA|TRBJ2-7|16
CASSTDRGMEGYEQYF
TGTGCCAGCAGTACGGACAGGGGTATGGAGGGCTACGAGCAGTACTTC
>TRBV11-2|NA|once|TRBJ2-1|15
CASSWGRDINNEQFF
TGTGCCAGCAGTTGGGGCCGGGACATCAACAATGAGCAGTTCTTC
>TRBV6-5|NA|NA|TRBJ2-1|13
CASAEPTYNEQFF
TGTGCCAGCGCTGAACCCACCTACAATGAGCAGTTCTTC
>TRBV12-5|TRBD2|NA|TRBJ2-1|17
CASGPGGVREIPNEQFF
TGTGCTAGTGGTCCGGGAGGGGTCCGGGAGATTCCGAATGAGCAGTTCTTC
>TRBV18|TRBD1|NA|TRBJ2-7|17
CASSPPTGQGEVYEQYF
TGTGCCAGCTCACCACCCACGGGACAGGGTGAAGTCTACGAGCAGTACTTC
>TRBV15|TRBD1|NA|TRBJ2-3|16
CATSRDRDRGEDTQYF
TGTGCCACCAGCAGAGATCGGGACAGGGGGGAAGATACGCAGTATTTT
>TRBV10-3|TRBD2|NA|TRBJ2-1|17
CAISEVSGRATGNEQFF
TGTGCCATCAGTGAGGTTAGCGGGAGGGCAACTGGCAATGAGCAGTTCTTC
>TRBV28|NA|NA|TRBJ2-1|13
CASSTSLANEQFF
TGTGCCAGCAGTACCAGTCTGGCTAATGAGCAGTTCTTC